The clone carrying this TCR beta chain was found a few times. The study amplified TCR beta CDR3 regions using RNA transcripts. The workflow started with a first-round RT-PCR run with HTBI primers and then moved on to a second-round multiplex PCR. TCRdb redid the calling of the multiplex PCR reads with MiXCR, one entry per CDR3 protein. In the table there are about 620,000 distinct CDR3 sequences, 22% of which are singletons. The record originates from a study of Graves' ophthalmopathy and Graves' hyperthyroidism. CDR1 and CDR2 from the germline V gene are SNHLY and FYNNEI. CDR3 length: 16 amino acids. Germline trimming cut 6 bases from V and 5 bases from J; bases unmatched to any gene: 10.

This TCR came from a woman between 18 and 29 years old with stable Graves' hyperthyroidism. Some clones in this sample may be carry-over from other donors' samples. The sample consisted of peripheral blood. V usage is TRBV2 and J usage is TRBJ2-5; TRBD2 matches at 12 bases. CDR3 region: CASSHGTSGFRETQYF. CDR3 nucleotides: TGTGCCAGCAGCCATGGGACTAGCGGGTTCCGGGAGACCCAGTACTTC.